A selection of T cell receptor beta chains follows, all from one sample in a study of blood T cell repertoires in COVID-19. TCRdb keeps only in-frame clones here, not all; method: immunoSEQ multiplex PCR. Of roughly 500,000 clones in the sample, approximately 90% were seen once. The sample consisted of PBMCs or T cells enriched from blood (not recorded which). Source of these receptors: a woman between 40 and 55 years old who had recovered from COVID-19. CDR3s include the opening cysteine and the closing phenylalanine or tryptophan. D genes are given only for firm matches. Size is omitted from some rows. Given values are once, few, many or a class for expanded clones.

j_gene,v_gene,abundance,d_gene,CDR3nt,CDR3aa
TRBJ1-1,TRBV29-1,.,.,TGCAGCGTTGAAAATTCGCGGTCTATGAACACTGAAGCTTTCTTT,CSVENSRSMNTEAFF
TRBJ2-1,TRBV19,.,.,TGTGCCAGTAGTCGGACCGGACAAAGGTCCTACAATGAGCAGTTCTTC,CASSRTGQRSYNEQFF
TRBJ2-2,TRBV19,.,TRBD1,TGTGCCAGTAGGGGACAGTCATCCGGGGAGCTGTTTTTT,CASRGQSSGELFF
TRBJ1-2,TRBV6-5,.,TRBD1,TGTGCCAGCAGTTACGGACAGGGGGGCTATGGCTACACCTTC,CASSYGQGGYGYTF
TRBJ2-5,TRBV9,.,.,TGTGCCAGCAGCGGGGCCTCGGAACAGGGTTACGAGACCCAGTACTTC,CASSGASEQGYETQYF
TRBJ1-2,TRBV4-1,.,.,TGCGCCAGCAGCCAAGCCTTACAGTTAACTAACTATGGCTACACCTTC,CASSQALQLTNYGYTF
TRBJ1-1,TRBV27,once,.,TGTGCCAGCAGTTTATACCCAACAGGGTCTGAAGCTTTCTTT,CASSLYPTGSEAFF
TRBJ2-1,TRBV29-1,.,.,TGCAGCGTTGAACACCGCTATAATGAGCAGTTCTTC,CSVEHRYNEQFF
TRBJ1-1,TRBV3-1/TRBV3-2,.,TRBD1,TGTGCCAGCAGCCACAACCTAGACAGGGAGCGCGGAGCTTTCTTT,CASSHNLDRERGAFF
TRBJ2-3,TRBV6-5,.,TRBD1,TGTGCCAGCAGTTACAGGGGGCCTATGAGCACAGATACGCAGTATTTT,CASSYRGPMSTDTQYF
TRBJ2-1,TRBV5-1,.,TRBD2,TGCGCCAGCAGCTCGACCCGACTAGCGGGAGGACATGAGCAGTTCTTC,CASSSTRLAGGHEQFF
TRBJ2-5,TRBV30,.,.,TGTGCCTGGAGTAAGACAGTCCAAGAGACCCAGTACTTC,CAWSKTVQETQYF
TRBJ2-3,TRBV9,.,TRBD1,TGTGCCAGCAGCCCCCGCCCCCGAACAGGGGATGGCACAGATACGCAGTATTTT,CASSPRPRTGDGTDTQYF
TRBJ1-2,TRBV2,once,TRBD1,TGTGCCAGCAGTGATTTCTCAGGGGGGTGGAGCTATGGCTACACCTTC,CASSDFSGGWSYGYTF
TRBJ1-5,TRBV7-9,.,.,TGTGCCAGCAGCGGCGGATACAATCAGCCCCAGCATTTT,CASSGGYNQPQHF
TRBJ2-7,TRBV6-5,.,TRBD1,TGTGCCAGCAGCTCATCCGGGACAGTATCCTACGAGCAGTACTTC,CASSSSGTVSYEQYF
TRBJ1-3,TRBV5-1,.,TRBD1,TGCGCCAGCAGCTTGGTGGGACAGGGGGCCGGAGAAAACACCATATATTTT,CASSLVGQGAGENTIYF
TRBJ2-1,TRBV29-1,.,TRBD1,TGCAGCGTTGTTTTATTGGGACAGCCGCTCTACAATGAGCAGTTCTTC,CSVVLLGQPLYNEQFF
TRBJ2-1,TRBV5-1,.,TRBD2,TGCGCCAGCAGCTTGGGCCGGGGGGTTTTCAGCGGGAAGCAGAATGAGCAGTTCTTC,CASSLGRGVFSGKQNEQFF
TRBJ2-7,TRBV7-9,few,.,TGTGCCAGCAGCTTAGAACTGCGTTCAAGCAACGAGCAGTACTTC,CASSLELRSSNEQYF
TRBJ1-5,TRBV9,.,TRBD1,TGTGCCAGCAGCTGGGGACAGCCTCTCAATCAGCCCCAGCATTTT,CASSWGQPLNQPQHF
TRBJ1-4,TRBV2,.,.,TGTGCCAGCAGTGGACAGGCCCCAACTAATGAAAAACTGTTTTTT,CASSGQAPTNEKLFF
TRBJ1-5,TRBV6-2/TRBV6-3,once,.,TGTGCCAGCAGTTACCCAAGACTACAGGGAAATCAGCCCCAGCATTTT,CASSYPRLQGNQPQHF
TRBJ2-1,TRBV11-3,.,TRBD2,TGTGCCAGCAGCCTAGTAGCGGGGGTAAATGAGCAGTTCTTC,CASSLVAGVNEQFF
TRBJ2-1,TRBV6-5,.,.,TGTGCCAGCAGTTACGAGAAGCATTCCTACAATGAGCAGTTCTTC,CASSYEKHSYNEQFF
TRBJ1-4,TRBV9,.,.,TGTGCCAGCAGCCCCCAGGACAGTAATGAAAAACTGTTTTTT,CASSPQDSNEKLFF
TRBJ1-1,TRBV27,.,.,TGTGCCAGCAGTTTATCGGGCGGGGGCACTGAAGCTTTCTTT,CASSLSGGGTEAFF
TRBJ1-1,TRBV7-9,.,.,TGTGCCAGCAGCTTAGATCACGGCCCAGGTATCGCTGAAGCTTTCTTT,CASSLDHGPGIAEAFF
TRBJ1-4,TRBV30,.,TRBD1,TGTGCCTGCGACAGGGGGCGTGAAAAACTGTTTTTT,CACDRGREKLFF
TRBJ1-2,TRBV5-4,.,TRBD1,TGTGCCAGCAGCTTGCAGGGGGCGGGCTATGGCTACACCTTC,CASSLQGAGYGYTF
TRBJ1-4,TRBV24-1,.,.,TGTGCCACCAGTGAAGCTGGGGCAGAAAAACTGTTTTTT,CATSEAGAEKLFF
TRBJ1-2,TRBV19,.,TRBD1,TGTGCCAGTAGTATAGGACAGGGGCTCTATGGCTACACCTTC,CASSIGQGLYGYTF
TRBJ1-2,TRBV24-1,.,TRBD1,TGTGCCACCAGTGATAGGACAGGGAACTATGGCTACACCTTC,CATSDRTGNYGYTF